The TCR beta chain under discussion was sequenced for a study of blood T cell repertoires in COVID-19. Profiled with immunoSEQ multiplex PCR; TCRdb holds only in-frame clones, not every one. Of about 130,000 clones detected, around 81% appear once; the ten largest clones hold approximately 17%. Germline CDR1 is LNHDA and CDR2 is SQIVND (reference sequence). The length of the CDR3 is 14 residues. The junction had 2 bases not matched to a gene; V was cut back by 3 bases and J by 4 bases. Enrollment of patients from Seattle took place during active infection, with longitudinal follow-up. This receptor was obtained from a man younger than 40 with COVID-19, enrolled during active disease. Material: peripheral blood. This rearrangement joins TRBV19 to TRBJ2-1, with 8 bases aligning to TRBD1. The CDR3, as DNA: TGTGCCAGTAGTATCCGACAGGGGTACAATGAGCAGTTCTTC. This codes for CASSIRQGYNEQFF.